This T cell receptor beta chain stems from a study of T cells after yellow fever vaccination (dated by TCRdb to between 2018 and 2021). Turning to the overall study: The SMART-Seq v4 Ultra Low Input RNA kit was used to prepare libraries from fractions with low cell numbers. To track T-cell clones before and after primary and booster YFV17D yellow fever vaccination, bulk TCR alpha and beta repertoires were sequenced longitudinally. The cohort comprised two healthy male donors, one aged 18 to 30 and one aged 30 to 40 years. Blood samples were taken at several timepoints before and after primary and secondary immunization, and bulk PBMC replicates and cell subsets were isolated.

The CDR3 has 16 amino acids, counting the end cysteine and phenylalanine. The kept DNA is CDR3 alone, 48 bases in frame from the first base. In the germline V gene, CDR1 corresponds to MNHNS and CDR2 to SASEGT. The V and J ends are trimmed by 10 bases and 5 bases, leaving 24 bases between them. Instrument on record: Illumina NovaSeq 6000. Synthesis of TCR cDNA relied on 5'RACE template switching, a step that introduced a universal primer site along with unique molecular identifiers. cDNA synthesis was primed from both the TCR alpha and TCR beta constant segments. Libraries were amplified in two PCR steps, with sample barcodes and sequencing adapters added in the second step. Sequencing of libraries was done on Illumina HiSeq 2500 (2x100 bp) or NovaSeq (2x150 bp). The original methods were these. MIGEC was used to demultiplex reads and collapse the reads into UMI consensus sequences, and MiXCR was used for V(D)J alignment. Vaccine-responding clonotypes were defined with edgeR using replicate PBMC samples, requiring FDR below 0.01 and a log2 fold change above 5 up to day 15. Each bulk clonotype was labeled CD4 or CD8 based on which sequenced repertoire, CD4 or CD8, contained the clonotype at higher abundance. TCRdb itself trimmed the public reads at Q25 with fastp, ran MiXCR and retained productive beta chains. Every distinct CDR3 protein forms one entry, paired with its most common genes and DNA. The V and J calls, along with clone size, are taken from TCRdb and not from the paper's own processing. This sample lists about 220,000 distinct CDR3 sequences; approximately 3.3% were detected once. The ten top clones hold around 3.3% of the sample.

General findings and caveats noted by the study authors: Compared with the primary T-cell response, the secondary T-cell response was weaker but faster, peaking on day 5 rather than day 15. Most clones expanded after primary vaccination (around 97% of CD4 and roughly 90% of CD8) were re-detected after the booster, suggesting that broad memory maintenance occurred. The study included only two donors, which limits how far the findings can be generalized. Computational filtering was needed because FACS-sorted repertoires could contain abundant contaminating clonotypes from the bulk population. A small fraction of clonotypes appeared in both the CD4 and CD8 compartments, likely as a result of convergent recombination.

What the treatment or condition label conveys for this sample: live attenuated yellow fever vaccine strain. A standard Ficoll-Paque protocol was used to isolate PBMCs from peripheral blood. Dynabeads CD4 and CD8 positive selection kits were used to isolate CD4 and CD8 T-cell fractions. TriZol was used to extract RNA from bulk PBMCs, from CD4 and CD8 fractions, and from dextramer-positive and dextramer-negative fractions. This clonotype appeared many times. This clone's antigen is unknown. No base qualities exist here, and no much larger clone lies one base off it. This TCR was sampled from a man aged 18 to 30 who received the YFV17D yellow fever vaccine. Recombination connected TRBV6-1 to TRBJ2-4; TRBD1 is a possible D gene, resting on 6 matching bases. Material: CD4+ T cells sorted from PBMCs, obtained 10 days after the yellow fever booster vaccination. In nucleotide form, the sequence is TGTGCCACAGGGGCGATCTCGGCGACCAGCCAAAACATTCAGTACTTC. Its product reads: CATGAISATSQNIQYF.